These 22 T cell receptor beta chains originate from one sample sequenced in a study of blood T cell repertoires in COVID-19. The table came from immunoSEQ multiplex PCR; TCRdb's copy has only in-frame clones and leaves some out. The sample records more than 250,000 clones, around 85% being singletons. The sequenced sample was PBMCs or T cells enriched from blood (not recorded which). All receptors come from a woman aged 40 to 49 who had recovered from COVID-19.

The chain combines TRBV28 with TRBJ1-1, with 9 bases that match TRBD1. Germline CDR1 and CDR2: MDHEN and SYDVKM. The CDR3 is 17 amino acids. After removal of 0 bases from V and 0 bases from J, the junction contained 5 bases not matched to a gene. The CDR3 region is CASSLWGQGSMNTEAFF. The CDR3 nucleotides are TGTGCCAGCAGTTTATGGGGACAGGGTTCCATGAACACTGAAGCTTTCTTT.

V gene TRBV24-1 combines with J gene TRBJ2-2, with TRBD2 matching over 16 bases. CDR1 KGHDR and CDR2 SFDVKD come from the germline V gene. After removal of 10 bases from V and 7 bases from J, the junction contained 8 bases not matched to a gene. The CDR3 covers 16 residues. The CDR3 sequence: CATRGTSGRAHGELFF. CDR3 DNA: TGTGCCACGCGAGGGACTAGCGGGAGGGCCCACGGGGAGCTGTTTTTT.

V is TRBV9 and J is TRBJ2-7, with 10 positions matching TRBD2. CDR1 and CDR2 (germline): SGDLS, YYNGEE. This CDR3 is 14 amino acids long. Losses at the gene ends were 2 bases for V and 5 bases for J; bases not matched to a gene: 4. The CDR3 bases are TGTGCCAGCAGCGTGAGCGGGAGGGGCAACGAGCAGTACTTC. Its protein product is CASSVSGRGNEQYF. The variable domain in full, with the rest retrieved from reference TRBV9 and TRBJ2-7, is DSGVTQTPKHLITATGQRVTLRCSPRSGDLSVYWYQQSLDQGLQFLIQYYNGEERAKGNILERFSAQQFPDLHSELNLSSLELGDSALYFCASSVSGRGNEQYFGPGTRLTVT.

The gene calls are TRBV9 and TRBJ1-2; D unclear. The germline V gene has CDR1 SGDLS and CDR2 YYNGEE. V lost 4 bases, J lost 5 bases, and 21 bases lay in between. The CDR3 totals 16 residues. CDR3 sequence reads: CASSRSPQKEGYGYTF. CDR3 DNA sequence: TGTGCCAGCAGCCGTAGCCCCCAAAAGGAGGGTTATGGCTACACCTTC.

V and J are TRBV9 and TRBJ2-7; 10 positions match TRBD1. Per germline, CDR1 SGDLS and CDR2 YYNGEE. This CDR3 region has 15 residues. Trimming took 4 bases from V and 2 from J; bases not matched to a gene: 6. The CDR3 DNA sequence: TGTGCCAGCAGCCCCTTAGGACAGGGGGCCTACGAGCAGTACTTC. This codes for CASSPLGQGAYEQYF.

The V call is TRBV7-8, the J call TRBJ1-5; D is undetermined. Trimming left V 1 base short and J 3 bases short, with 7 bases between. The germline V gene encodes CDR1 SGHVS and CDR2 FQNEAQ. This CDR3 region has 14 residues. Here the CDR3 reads CASSLDIFNQPQHF. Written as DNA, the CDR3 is TGTGCCAGCAGCTTAGACATCTTCAATCAGCCCCAGCATTTT.

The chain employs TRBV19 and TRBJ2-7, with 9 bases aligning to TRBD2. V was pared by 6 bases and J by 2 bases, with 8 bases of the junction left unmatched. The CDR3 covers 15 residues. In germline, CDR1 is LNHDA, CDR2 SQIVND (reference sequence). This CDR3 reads CASRREASGTYEQYF. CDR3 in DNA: TGTGCCAGTAGACGAGAAGCTAGCGGGACCTACGAGCAGTACTTC.

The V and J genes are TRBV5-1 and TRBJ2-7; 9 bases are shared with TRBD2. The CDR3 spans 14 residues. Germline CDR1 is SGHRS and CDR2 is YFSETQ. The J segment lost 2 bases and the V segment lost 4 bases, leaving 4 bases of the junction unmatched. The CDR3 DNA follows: TGCGCCAGCAGCCCGGCGGGGGGGACCTACGAGCAGTACTTC. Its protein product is CASSPAGGTYEQYF. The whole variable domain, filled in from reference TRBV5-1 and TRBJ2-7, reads KAGVTQTPRYLIKTRGQQVTLSCSPISGHRSVSWYQQTPGQGLQFLFEYFSETQRNKGNFPGRFSGRQFSNSRSEMNVSTLELGDSALYLCASSPAGGTYEQYFGPGTRLTVT.

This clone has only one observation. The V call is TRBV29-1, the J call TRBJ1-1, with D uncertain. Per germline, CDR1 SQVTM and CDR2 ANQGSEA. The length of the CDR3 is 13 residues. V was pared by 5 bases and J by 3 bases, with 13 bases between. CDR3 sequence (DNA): TGCAGCGTTAGGAGGGAGGCGGACACTGAAGCTTTCTTT. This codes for CSVRREADTEAFF.

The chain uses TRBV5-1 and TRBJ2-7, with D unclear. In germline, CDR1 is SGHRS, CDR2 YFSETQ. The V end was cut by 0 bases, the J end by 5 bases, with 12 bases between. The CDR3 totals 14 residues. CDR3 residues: CASSLVTRLDEQYF. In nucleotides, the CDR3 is TGCGCCAGCAGCTTGGTTACCCGGTTAGACGAGCAGTACTTC. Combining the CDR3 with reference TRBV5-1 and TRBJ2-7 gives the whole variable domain KAGVTQTPRYLIKTRGQQVTLSCSPISGHRSVSWYQQTPGQGLQFLFEYFSETQRNKGNFPGRFSGRQFSNSRSEMNVSTLELGDSALYLCASSLVTRLDEQYFGPGTRLTVT.

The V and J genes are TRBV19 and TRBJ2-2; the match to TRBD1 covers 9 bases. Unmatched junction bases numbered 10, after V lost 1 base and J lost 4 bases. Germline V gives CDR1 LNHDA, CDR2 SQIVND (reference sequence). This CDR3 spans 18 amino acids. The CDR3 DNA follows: TGTGCCAGTAGTATAGGATCGGGACAGGGAGGATCCACCGGGGAGCTGTTTTTT. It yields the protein CASSIGSGQGGSTGELFF.

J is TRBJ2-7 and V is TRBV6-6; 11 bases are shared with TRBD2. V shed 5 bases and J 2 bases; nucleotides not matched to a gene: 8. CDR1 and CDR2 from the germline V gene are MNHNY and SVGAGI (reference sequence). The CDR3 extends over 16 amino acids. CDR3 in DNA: TGTGCCAGCAGTACTACCGAGACTAGCGGGACCTACGAGCAGTACTTC. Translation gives CASSTTETSGTYEQYF.

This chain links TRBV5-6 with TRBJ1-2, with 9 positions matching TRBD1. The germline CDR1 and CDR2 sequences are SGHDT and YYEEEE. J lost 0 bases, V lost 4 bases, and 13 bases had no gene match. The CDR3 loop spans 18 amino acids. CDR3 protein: CASSRMGGQGTANYGYTF. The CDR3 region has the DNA TGTGCCAGCAGCCGAATGGGGGGACAGGGAACAGCTAACTATGGCTACACCTTC.

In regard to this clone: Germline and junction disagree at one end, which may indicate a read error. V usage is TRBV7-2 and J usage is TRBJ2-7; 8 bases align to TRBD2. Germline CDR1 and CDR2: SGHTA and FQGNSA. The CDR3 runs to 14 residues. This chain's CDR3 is CASSLAGEPYEQYF. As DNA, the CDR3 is TGTGCCAGCAGCCTAGCGGGCGAACCCTACGAGCAGTACTTC. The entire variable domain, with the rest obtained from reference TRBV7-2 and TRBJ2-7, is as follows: GAGVSQSPSNKVTEKGKDVELRCDPISGHTALYWYRQSLGQGLEFLIYFQGNSAPDKSGLPSDRFSAERTGGSVSTLTIQRTQQEDSAVYLCASSLAGEPYEQYFGPGTRLTVT.

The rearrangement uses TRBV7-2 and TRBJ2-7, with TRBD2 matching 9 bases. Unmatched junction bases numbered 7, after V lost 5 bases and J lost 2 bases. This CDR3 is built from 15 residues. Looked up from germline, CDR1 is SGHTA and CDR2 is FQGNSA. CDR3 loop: CASSPPASGAYEQYF. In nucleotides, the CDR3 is TGTGCCAGCAGCCCCCCCGCTAGCGGGGCCTACGAGCAGTACTTC.

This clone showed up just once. CDR3 amino acids: CASSSGGRIYGYTF. CDR3 nucleotide sequence: TGTGCCAGCAGTTCCGGGGGACGGATCTATGGCTACACCTTC. The chain joins TRBV28 to TRBJ1-2, with D tentatively TRBD1 (5 bases). CDR1 and CDR2 from the germline V gene are MDHEN and SYDVKM. Trimming shortened V by 4 bases and J by 4 bases, and 13 bases separated the two germline ends. This CDR3 comprises 14 residues.

CDR3 nucleotides: TGCGCCAGCAGCTCGTTAGCTAACTATGGCTACACCTTC. Its translation: CASSSLANYGYTF. The chain has TRBV4-1 and TRBJ1-2; D is unresolved. This CDR3 is 13 amino acids long. Germline-derived CDR1 and CDR2 are MGHRA and YSYEKL. V was pared by 5 bases and J by 0 bases, with 7 bases between.

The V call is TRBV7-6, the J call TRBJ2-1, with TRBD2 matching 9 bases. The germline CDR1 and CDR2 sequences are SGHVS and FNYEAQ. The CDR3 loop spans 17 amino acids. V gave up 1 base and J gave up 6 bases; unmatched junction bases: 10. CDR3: CASSLGAQREASNEQFF. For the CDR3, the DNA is TGTGCCAGCAGCTTAGGGGCCCAGCGGGAGGCCTCCAATGAGCAGTTCTTC.

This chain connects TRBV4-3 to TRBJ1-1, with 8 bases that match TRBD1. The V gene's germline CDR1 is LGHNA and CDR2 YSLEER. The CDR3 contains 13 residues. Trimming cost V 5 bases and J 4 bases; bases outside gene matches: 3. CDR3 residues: CASSRQGTTEAFF. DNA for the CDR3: TGCGCCAGCAGCAGACAGGGGACCACTGAAGCTTTCTTT.

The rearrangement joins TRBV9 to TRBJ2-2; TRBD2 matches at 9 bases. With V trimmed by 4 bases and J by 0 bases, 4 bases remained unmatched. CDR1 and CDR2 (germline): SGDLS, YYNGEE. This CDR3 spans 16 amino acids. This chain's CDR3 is CASSIGLAPNTGELFF. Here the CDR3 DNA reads TGTGCCAGCAGCATCGGACTAGCGCCGAACACCGGGGAGCTGTTTTTT.

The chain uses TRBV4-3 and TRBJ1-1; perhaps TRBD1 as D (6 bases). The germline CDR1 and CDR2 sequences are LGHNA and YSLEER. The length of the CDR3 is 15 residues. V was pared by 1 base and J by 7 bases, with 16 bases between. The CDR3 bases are TGCGCCAGCAGCCAAGTTGGCAGGGGTCTTGGTGAAGCTTTCTTT. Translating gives CASSQVGRGLGEAFF.

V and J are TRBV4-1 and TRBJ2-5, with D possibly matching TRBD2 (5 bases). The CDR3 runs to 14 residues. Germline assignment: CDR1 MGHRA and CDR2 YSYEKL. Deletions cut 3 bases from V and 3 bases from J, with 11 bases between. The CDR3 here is CASSHPAGEETQYF. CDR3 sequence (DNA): TGCGCCAGCAGCCATCCCGCGGGCGAAGAGACCCAGTACTTC.